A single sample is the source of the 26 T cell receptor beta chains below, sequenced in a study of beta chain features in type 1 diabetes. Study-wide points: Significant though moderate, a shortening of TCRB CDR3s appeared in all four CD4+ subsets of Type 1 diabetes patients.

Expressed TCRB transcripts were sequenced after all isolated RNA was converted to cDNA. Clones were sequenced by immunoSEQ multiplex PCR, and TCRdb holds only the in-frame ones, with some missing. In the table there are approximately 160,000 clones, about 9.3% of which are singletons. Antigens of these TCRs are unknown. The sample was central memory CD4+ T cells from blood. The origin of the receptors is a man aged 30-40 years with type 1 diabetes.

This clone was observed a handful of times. The CDR3 sequence is CSGGVGYEQYF. Here the CDR3 DNA reads TGCAGCGGGGGGGTGGGCTACGAGCAGTACTTC. The chain couples TRBV29-1 to TRBJ2-7; TRBD2 is a possible D gene (6 bases). V was cut by 7 bases and J by 3 bases, with 10 bases left in between. Per germline, CDR1 SQVTM and CDR2 ANQGSEA. The CDR3 has 11 amino acids.

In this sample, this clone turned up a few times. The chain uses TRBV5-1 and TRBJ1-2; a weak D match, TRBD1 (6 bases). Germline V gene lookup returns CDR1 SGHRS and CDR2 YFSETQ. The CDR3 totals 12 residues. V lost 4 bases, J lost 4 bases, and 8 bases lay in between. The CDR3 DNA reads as TGCGCCAGCAGCGTAGGGGGCTATGGCTACACCTTC. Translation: CASSVGGYGYTF.

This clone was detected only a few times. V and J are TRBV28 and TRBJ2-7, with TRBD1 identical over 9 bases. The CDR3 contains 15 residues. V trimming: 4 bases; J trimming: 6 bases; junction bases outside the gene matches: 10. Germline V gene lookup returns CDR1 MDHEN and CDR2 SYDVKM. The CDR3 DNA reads TGTGCCAGCAGTTCTCCGGGACAGGGTATTGGCGAGCAGTACTTC. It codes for CASSSPGQGIGEQYF.

The CDR3 spells CASKPSERGTEAFF. CDR3 coding DNA: TGTGCCAGCAAACCGTCGGAGCGGGGGACTGAAGCTTTCTTT. This chain uses TRBV6-1 with TRBJ1-1; D may be TRBD1 (5 bases). This CDR3 region has 14 residues. CDR1 is MNHNS and CDR2 is SASEGT in the germline V gene. Trimming stripped 7 bases from V and 5 bases from J, with 17 bases between.

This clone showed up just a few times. As DNA, the CDR3 is TGCGCCAGCAGCTTTGTACAGGGGTTGAGCGAGCAGTACTTC. It codes for CASSFVQGLSEQYF. V is TRBV5-1 and J is TRBJ2-7, with 7 bases fitting TRBD1. The CDR3 has 14 amino acids. J gave up 6 bases and V 2 bases, and 8 bases lay outside the gene matches. Germline V gives CDR1 SGHRS, CDR2 YFSETQ.

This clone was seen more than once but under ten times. CDR3 DNA: TGCGCCAGCAGCCAAGAGACTAGCGGGAGGGCCCCAAGAGAGCAGTTCTTC. This codes for CASSQETSGRAPREQFF. The chain carries TRBV4-3 and TRBJ2-1; 14 nucleotides line up with TRBD2. J lost 10 bases, V lost 0 bases, and 8 bases had no gene match. Germline V gene lookup returns CDR1 LGHNA and CDR2 YSLEER. The CDR3 has 17 residues.

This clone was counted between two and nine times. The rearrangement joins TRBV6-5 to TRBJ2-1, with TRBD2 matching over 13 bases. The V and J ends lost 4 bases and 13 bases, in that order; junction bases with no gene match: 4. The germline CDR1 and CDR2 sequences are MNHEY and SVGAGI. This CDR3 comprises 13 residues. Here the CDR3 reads CASSLGLAGAQFF. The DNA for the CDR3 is TGTGCCAGCAGTTTAGGACTAGCGGGAGCTCAGTTCTTC.

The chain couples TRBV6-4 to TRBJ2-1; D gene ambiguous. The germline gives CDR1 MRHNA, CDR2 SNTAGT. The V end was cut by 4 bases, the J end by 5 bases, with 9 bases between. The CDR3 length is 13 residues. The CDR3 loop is CASSASLNNEQFF. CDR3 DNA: TGTGCCAGCAGTGCCTCGTTAAACAATGAGCAGTTCTTC.

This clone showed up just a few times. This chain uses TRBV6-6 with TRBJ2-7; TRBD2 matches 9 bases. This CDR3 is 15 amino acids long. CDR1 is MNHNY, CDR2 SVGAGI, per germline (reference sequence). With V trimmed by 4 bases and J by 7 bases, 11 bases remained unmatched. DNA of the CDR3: TGTGCCAGCAGTTTCTTAGCGGGGGAGTCTGGGGAGCAGTACTTC. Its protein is CASSFLAGESGEQYF.

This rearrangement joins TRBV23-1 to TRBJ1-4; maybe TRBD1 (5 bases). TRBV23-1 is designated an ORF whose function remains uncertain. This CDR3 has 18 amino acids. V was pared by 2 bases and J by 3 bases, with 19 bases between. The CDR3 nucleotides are TGCGCCAGCAGTCAAACGATGCCTACAGGACCATCTAATGAAAAACTGTTTTTT. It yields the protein CASSQTMPTGPSNEKLFF.

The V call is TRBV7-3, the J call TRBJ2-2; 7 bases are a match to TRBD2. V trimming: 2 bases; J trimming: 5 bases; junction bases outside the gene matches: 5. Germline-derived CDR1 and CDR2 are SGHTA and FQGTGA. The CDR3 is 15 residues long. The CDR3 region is CASSLGTGRTGELFF. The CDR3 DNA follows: TGTGCCAGCAGCTTAGGTACCGGGAGGACCGGGGAGCTGTTTTTT.

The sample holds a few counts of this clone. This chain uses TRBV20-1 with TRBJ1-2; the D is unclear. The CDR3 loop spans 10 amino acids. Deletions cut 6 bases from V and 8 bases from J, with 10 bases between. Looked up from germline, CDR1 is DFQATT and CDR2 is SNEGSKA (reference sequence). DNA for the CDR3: TGCAGTGCAACGAGAGGAGGCTACACCTTC. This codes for CSATRGGYTF.

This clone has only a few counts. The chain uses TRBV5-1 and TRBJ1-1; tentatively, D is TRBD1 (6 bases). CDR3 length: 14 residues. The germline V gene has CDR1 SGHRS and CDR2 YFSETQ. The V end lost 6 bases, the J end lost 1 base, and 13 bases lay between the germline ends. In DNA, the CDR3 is TGCGCCAGCAACAGGGACGTTAAGAACACTGAAGCTTTCTTT. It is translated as CASNRDVKNTEAFF.

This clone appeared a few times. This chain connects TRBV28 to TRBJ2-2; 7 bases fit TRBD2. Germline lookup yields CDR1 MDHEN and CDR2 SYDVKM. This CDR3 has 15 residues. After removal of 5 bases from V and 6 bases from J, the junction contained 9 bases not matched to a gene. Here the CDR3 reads CASSAHGGGSGELFF. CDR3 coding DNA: TGTGCCAGCAGTGCCCACGGGGGAGGGTCCGGGGAGCTGTTTTTT.

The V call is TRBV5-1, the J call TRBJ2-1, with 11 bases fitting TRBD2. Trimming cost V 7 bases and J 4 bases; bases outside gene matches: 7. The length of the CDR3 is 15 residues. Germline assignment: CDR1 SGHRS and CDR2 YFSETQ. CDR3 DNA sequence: TGCGCCAGCTCCTCTACTAGCGGGAGTTACAATGAGCAGTTCTTC. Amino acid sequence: CASSSTSGSYNEQFF.

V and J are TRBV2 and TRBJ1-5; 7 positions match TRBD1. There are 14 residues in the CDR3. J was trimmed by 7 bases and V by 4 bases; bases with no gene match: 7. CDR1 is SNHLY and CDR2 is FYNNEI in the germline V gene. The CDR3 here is CASSAGQPGQPQHF. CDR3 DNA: TGTGCCAGCAGTGCGGGACAGCCGGGCCAGCCCCAGCATTTT.

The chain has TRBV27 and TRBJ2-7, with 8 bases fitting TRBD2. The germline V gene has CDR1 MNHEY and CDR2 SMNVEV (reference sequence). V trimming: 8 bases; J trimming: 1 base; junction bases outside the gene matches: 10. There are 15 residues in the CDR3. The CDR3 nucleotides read TGTGCCAGCTGGACCGGGACTAGTCTTTCCTACGAGCAGTACTTC. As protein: CASWTGTSLSYEQYF.

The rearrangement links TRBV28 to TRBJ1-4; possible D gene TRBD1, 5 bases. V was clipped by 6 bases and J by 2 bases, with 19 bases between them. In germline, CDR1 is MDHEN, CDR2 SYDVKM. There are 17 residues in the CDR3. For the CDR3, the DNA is TGTGCCAGCAGAGGGGAAACGTCCAGGAGTACTAATGAAAAACTGTTTTTT. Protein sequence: CASRGETSRSTNEKLFF.

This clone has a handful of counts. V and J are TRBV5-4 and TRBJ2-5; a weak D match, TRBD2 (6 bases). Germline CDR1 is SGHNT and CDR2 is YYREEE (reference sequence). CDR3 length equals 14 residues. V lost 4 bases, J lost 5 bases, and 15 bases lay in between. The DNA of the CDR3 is TGTGCCAGCAGCCAAGTTTCCAGCGGGGAGACCCAGTACTTC. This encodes CASSQVSSGETQYF.

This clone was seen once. The CDR3 sequence: CASSSPGQGNTEAFF. Here the CDR3 DNA reads TGTGCCAGCAGTTCACCGGGACAGGGGAACACTGAAGCTTTCTTT. The J gene is TRBJ1-1, the V gene TRBV28; 9 positions agree with TRBD1. V lost 4 bases to trimming and J lost 1 base; unmatched junction nucleotides: 4. The CDR3 runs 15 residues. Per the germline V gene, CDR1 is MDHEN and CDR2 is SYDVKM.

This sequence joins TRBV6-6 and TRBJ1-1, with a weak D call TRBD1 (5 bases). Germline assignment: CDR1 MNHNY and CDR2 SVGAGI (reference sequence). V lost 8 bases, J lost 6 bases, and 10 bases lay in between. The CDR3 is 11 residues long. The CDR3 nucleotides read TGTGCCAGCCAGGGCCAGGCTGAAGCTTTCTTT. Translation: CASQGQAEAFF.

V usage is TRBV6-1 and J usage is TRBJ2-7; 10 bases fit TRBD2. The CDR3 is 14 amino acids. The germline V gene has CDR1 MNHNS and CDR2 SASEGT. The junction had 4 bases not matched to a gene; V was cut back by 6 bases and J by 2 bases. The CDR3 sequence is CASSSGTSAYEQYF. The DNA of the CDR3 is TGTGCCAGCAGCTCCGGGACTAGCGCCTACGAGCAGTACTTC.

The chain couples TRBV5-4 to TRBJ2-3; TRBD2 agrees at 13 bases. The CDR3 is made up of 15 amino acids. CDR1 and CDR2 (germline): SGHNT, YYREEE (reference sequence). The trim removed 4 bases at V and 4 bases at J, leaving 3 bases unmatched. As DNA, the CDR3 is TGTGCCAGCAGCGGGACTAGCGGGACGGCAGATACGCAGTATTTT. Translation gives CASSGTSGTADTQYF. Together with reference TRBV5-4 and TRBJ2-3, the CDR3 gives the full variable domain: ETGVTQSPTHLIKTRGQQVTLRCSSQSGHNTVSWYQQALGQGPQFIFQYYREEENGRGNFPPRFSGLQFPNYSSELNVNALELDDSALYLCASSGTSGTADTQYFGPGTRLTVL.

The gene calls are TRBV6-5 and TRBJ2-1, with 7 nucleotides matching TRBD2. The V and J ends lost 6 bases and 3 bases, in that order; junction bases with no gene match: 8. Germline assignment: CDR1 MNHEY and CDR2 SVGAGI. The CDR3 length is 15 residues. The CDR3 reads CASRGLAANYNEQFF. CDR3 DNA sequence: TGTGCCAGCAGAGGGCTAGCGGCTAACTACAATGAGCAGTTCTTC.

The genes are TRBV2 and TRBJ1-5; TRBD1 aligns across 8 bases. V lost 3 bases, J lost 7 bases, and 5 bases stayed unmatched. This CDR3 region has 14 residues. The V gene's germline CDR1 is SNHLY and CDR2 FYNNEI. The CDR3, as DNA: TGTGCCAGCAGTGATCAACAGGGGGGCCAGCCCCAGCATTTT. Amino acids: CASSDQQGGQPQHF.

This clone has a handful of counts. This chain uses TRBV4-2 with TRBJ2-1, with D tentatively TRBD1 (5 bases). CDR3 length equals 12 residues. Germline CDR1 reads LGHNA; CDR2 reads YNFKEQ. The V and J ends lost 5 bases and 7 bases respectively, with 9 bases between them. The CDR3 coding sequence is TGTGCCAGCAGCGGCAGGGTGAATGAGCAGTTCTTC. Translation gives CASSGRVNEQFF.